This TCR beta chain was recorded in a study of shared clonotypes between healthy human individuals. For the study at large: Used for every donor were three CD4 naive, three CD4 memory, two CD8 naive and one CD8 memory plate. Study-level results: Sharing of clonotypes among donors was expected to vary with sequencing depth. Lower generation probabilities were found for non-shared clonotypes than for those shared by all four donors.

Donors were healthy HIV-negative adults without recent acute infections or vaccinations. Here immunoSEQ multiplex PCR was the method, and the copy in TCRdb shows in-frame clones only, minus some. Altogether millions of clones are present, 85% to 95% being singletons, with the ten largest covering around 0.4%. This CDR3 region has 12 residues. The V gene's germline CDR1 is LNHDA and CDR2 SQIVND (reference sequence). V was pared by 5 bases and J by 7 bases, with 8 bases between. About this clone: Its antigen remains unidentified.

The TCR was taken from a man aged 18 to 29 in good health. Some clones in this sample may be carry-over from other donors' samples. The chain couples TRBV19 to TRBJ2-2; possible D gene TRBD1, 6 bases. What was sequenced was naive CD4+ T cells from PBMCs. Stated subset: CD45RA+ positively selected. The CDR3 region is CASSGQFGELFF. CDR3 sequence (DNA): TGTGCCAGTAGTGGACAGTTCGGGGAGCTGTTTTTT.